This entry lists 13 T cell receptor beta chains sequenced from one sample in a study of cytomegalovirus exposure and HLA in healthy donors. This table comes from immunoSEQ multiplex PCR, and its TCRdb copy is limited to in-frame clones, with some not included. The sample has some 140,000 clones; 86% are singletons. Sequencing input: PBMCs. The receptors derive from a man between 18 and 29 years old in good health and CMV-seronegative.

The chain combines TRBV27 with TRBJ2-5, with 10 bases that match TRBD2. Trimming took 2 bases from V and 4 from J; bases not matched to a gene: 4. Looked up from germline, CDR1 is MNHEY and CDR2 is SMNVEV (reference sequence). The CDR3 is made up of 15 amino acids. CDR3 nucleotide sequence: TGTGCCAGCAGTTTACGGACTAGCGGCAGAGAGACCCAGTACTTC. Amino acids: CASSLRTSGRETQYF.

The count of this clone is one. V and J are TRBV5-1 and TRBJ2-7; 10 bases agree with TRBD2. The CDR3 consists of 17 residues. The junction had 9 bases not matched to a gene; V was cut back by 3 bases and J by 0 bases. From germline, CDR1 is SGHRS and CDR2 YFSETQ. CDR3 nucleotides: TGCGCCAGCAGCTCGCCGTCCATAGCGGGGGGCTCCTACGAGCAGTACTTC. Translation: CASSSPSIAGGSYEQYF.

V gene TRBV19 combines with J gene TRBJ2-1; TRBD2 might be the D (5 bases). CDR3 length equals 13 residues. Per germline, CDR1 LNHDA and CDR2 SQIVND (reference sequence). V lost 0 bases to trimming and J lost 7 bases, with 7 bases between them. The CDR3: CASSIDGENEQFF. CDR3 nucleotides: TGTGCCAGTAGTATAGACGGGGAAAATGAGCAGTTCTTC.

The V and J genes are TRBV27 and TRBJ2-2; TRBD2 matches at 7 bases. J lost 6 bases, V lost 8 bases, and 18 bases had no gene match. This CDR3 is 17 amino acids long. The germline CDR1 and CDR2 sequences are MNHEY and SMNVEV (reference sequence). The CDR3 region is CASLTFLGGGPSGELFF. The CDR3 nucleotides are TGTGCCAGCCTCACTTTCTTGGGGGGAGGGCCCTCCGGGGAGCTGTTTTTT.

The chain uses TRBV4-3 and TRBJ1-2; D possibly corresponds to TRBD1 (6 bases). V was pared by 3 bases and J by 2 bases, with 22 bases between. Germline values: CDR1 LGHNA, CDR2 YSLEER. CDR3 length: 18 amino acids. The CDR3 reads CASSQTVFGRGFNYGYTF. In nucleotides, the CDR3 is TGCGCCAGCAGCCAGACCGTGTTTGGCAGGGGTTTCAACTATGGCTACACCTTC.

This sequence joins TRBV7-9 and TRBJ2-1; 7 bases are shared with TRBD2. Germline V gives CDR1 SEHNR, CDR2 FQNEAQ (reference sequence). CDR3 length: 15 amino acids. The V and J ends lost 1 base and 15 bases, in that order; junction bases with no gene match: 15. The CDR3 sequence: CASSLEVSSGVSSFF. Here the CDR3 DNA reads TGTGCCAGCAGCTTAGAGGTATCGAGCGGGGTGTCCTCGTTCTTC.

The V gene is TRBV6-5, the J gene TRBJ2-6; a possible D gene is TRBD1 (5 bases). Trimming left V 4 bases short and J 0 bases short, with 10 bases between. The CDR3 is 16 amino acids. The germline CDR1 and CDR2 sequences are MNHEY and SVGAGI. CDR3 DNA: TGTGCCAGCAGTTCCTCGACAGCCTCTGGGGCCAACGTCCTGACTTTC. Encoded protein: CASSSSTASGANVLTF.

For this clone: Other DNA sequences from this sample encode an identical CDR3 as well. The CDR3 loop reads CSARASYEQYF. The CDR3 nucleotides read TGCAGTGCTAGGGCCTCCTACGAGCAGTACTTC. The chain links TRBV20-1 to TRBJ2-7; D not certain. The CDR3 spans 11 residues. The germline V and J ends were trimmed by 3 bases and 0 bases, with 3 bases remaining between them. The germline CDR1 and CDR2 sequences are DFQATT and SNEGSKA (reference sequence).

This clone has a handful of counts. This chain links TRBV6-5 with TRBJ1-2, with D unresolved. The CDR3 runs to 12 residues. The V gene lost 8 bases and the J gene lost 8 bases, with 15 bases spanning the gap. CDR1 MNHEY and CDR2 SVGAGI come from the germline V gene. The CDR3 reads CASAGPEGGYTF. Here the CDR3 DNA reads TGTGCCAGCGCTGGCCCAGAGGGCGGCTACACCTTC.

The chain links TRBV2 to TRBJ1-2; a weak D match, TRBD1 (5 bases). The germline gives CDR1 SNHLY, CDR2 FYNNEI. Deletions cut 10 bases from V and 3 bases from J, with 15 bases between. The CDR3 loop spans 13 amino acids. For the CDR3, the DNA is TGTGCCACGTCAGGGTCCCCCTACTATGGCTACACCTTC. Protein: CATSGSPYYGYTF. Supplemented by reference TRBV2 and TRBJ1-2, the full variable domain reads EPEVTQTPSHQVTQMGQEVILRCVPISNHLYFYWYRQILGQKVEFLVSFYNNEISEKSEIFDDQFSVERPDGSNFTLKIRSTKLEDSAMYFCATSGSPYYGYTFGSGTRLTVV.

This rearrangement joins TRBV7-9 to TRBJ2-5, with 9 nucleotides matching TRBD1. Germline-derived CDR1 and CDR2 are SEHNR and FQNEAQ (reference sequence). The CDR3 sequence is 14 residues long. The V segment lost 5 bases and the J segment 3 bases; nucleotides outside the gene matches: 4. In nucleotides, the CDR3 is TGTGCCAGCAGCACGGGACAGGGCAAAGAGACCCAGTACTTC. Encoded protein: CASSTGQGKETQYF.

The chain recombines TRBV30 with TRBJ2-1, with TRBD2 matching over 11 bases. Germline CDR1 GTSNPN, CDR2 SVGIG (reference sequence). Trimming took 0 bases from V and 2 from J; bases not matched to a gene: 6. The CDR3 sequence is 17 residues long. This chain's CDR3 is CAWSVLAGEGPYNEQFF. The CDR3 DNA is TGTGCCTGGAGTGTACTAGCGGGAGAAGGCCCCTACAATGAGCAGTTCTTC.

The CDR3 region is CASSLVRGEAFF. In DNA form, the CDR3 reads TGCGCCAGCAGCTTGGTCAGGGGTGAAGCTTTCTTT. The V gene is TRBV5-1, the J gene TRBJ1-1; the D gene is possibly TRBD1 (6 bases). Per the germline V gene, CDR1 is SGHRS and CDR2 is YFSETQ. V was pared by 0 bases and J by 7 bases, with 7 bases between. The CDR3 consists of 12 residues.